This TCR beta chain was captured in a study of cytotoxic CD8 clonotypes in ibrutinib-treated CLL. The overall study: Timing of response sample collection was a median approximately eleven months after treatment start, with a range of 6 to 36.

On this clone itself: What it binds is unknown.

Notes on the study in general: At baseline, clonality was higher than in age-matched healthy donors and correlated with CD8+ counts. Clonality increased at ibrutinib response, then returned toward baseline at progression.

The CDR3 totals 15 residues. Germline V gene lookup returns CDR1 MDHEN and CDR2 SYDVKM. V lost 6 bases and J lost 1; bases outside the gene matches: 7. Some clones are missing from TCRdb's copy, which holds only in-frame ones; the method was immunoSEQ multiplex PCR. This sample yields 40,000 or so clones, of which over 45% are seen a single time; over 15% belongs to the top ten. The chain combines TRBV28 with TRBJ2-3; 7 bases line up with TRBD1. Sequencing used PBMCs, obtained before ibrutinib treatment. The TCR was taken from a human donor with chronic lymphocytic leukemia. CDR3 DNA sequence: TGTGCCAGCAGCCAAAGGGGGCCCCGCACAGATACGCAGTATTTT. It encodes CASSQRGPRTDTQYF.